A single T cell receptor (beta chain) is shown here with its context. This sample stems from a study of blood T cell repertoires in COVID-19. In the study overall: T cells, B-cell-depleted T cells, or PBMCs provided the cDNA or gDNA that served as material.

Germline V gene sequence: CDR1 MNHEY, CDR2 SVGAGI. V gave up 6 bases and J gave up 9 bases, with 10 bases separating them. CDR3 length equals 11 residues. Per the original data handling: Reference gene primers were amplified, and this amplification served to estimate nucleated cell counts. Clones were read by immunoSEQ multiplex PCR, and TCRdb kept only the in-frame ones, dropping some. That table is the source of V, J and clone size, and D and trimming were worked out from the DNA. The table includes over 200,000 clones, about 90% detected once. The chain couples TRBV6-5 to TRBJ2-3; D unresolved. The sequencing sample was made of peripheral blood. This TCR came from a woman under 30 who had recovered from COVID-19. The CDR3 DNA is TGTGCCAGCAGAATACGAAGCACGCAGTATTTT. Translating gives CASRIRSTQYF.